Listed below are T cell receptor beta chains from one sample, sequenced in a study of cytomegalovirus exposure and HLA in healthy donors. Clones were read by immunoSEQ multiplex PCR, and TCRdb kept only the in-frame ones, dropping some. The profile shows approximately 160,000 clones, around 80% of them singletons. Sequencing was done on a sample of PBMCs. The receptors here all came from a woman aged 50 to 60 in good health and CMV-seropositive. CDR3s include the opening cysteine and the closing phenylalanine or tryptophan. The order of the fields is J gene, D gene, V gene, clone size, CDR3 protein, CDR3 DNA. D genes are given only for firm matches. Clone size is stated in some rows and not others, as once, few, many or a class when expanded.

TRBJ1-2	NA	TRBV5-1	NA	CASSLNLAYGYTF	TGCGCCAGCAGCTTGAATTTGGCCTATGGCTACACCTTC
TRBJ1-1	NA	TRBV6-5	NA	CASWRRGGAEAFF	TGTGCCAGTTGGAGGAGGGGTGGCGCTGAAGCTTTCTTT
TRBJ2-7	NA	TRBV11-2	NA	CASSPTGLEQYF	TGTGCCAGCAGCCCGACAGGACTCGAGCAGTACTTC
TRBJ2-2	NA	TRBV12-5	NA	CASGSIRDSNTGELFF	TGTGCTAGTGGTTCGATCCGGGACTCTAATACCGGGGAGCTGTTTTTT
TRBJ2-5	TRBD2	TRBV12-5	NA	CASGLGLAGSRETQYF	TGTGCTAGTGGTTTGGGACTAGCGGGGTCCCGGGAGACCCAGTACTTC
TRBJ2-1	TRBD2	TRBV11-3	few	CASSLASGGVSYNEQFF	TGTGCCAGCAGCTTAGCCTCGGGGGGGGTCTCCTACAATGAGCAGTTCTTC
TRBJ1-2	NA	TRBV5-1	NA	CASSTRTVPF	TGCGCCAGCAGCACCAGGACAGTACCCTTC
TRBJ2-6	NA	TRBV27	NA	CASSFWQGSTGANVLTF	TGTGCCAGCAGTTTTTGGCAGGGTAGCACTGGGGCCAACGTCCTGACTTTC
TRBJ1-6	TRBD1	TRBV27	NA	CASRGSGQYNSPLHF	TGTGCCAGCAGGGGGTCGGGACAGTATAATTCACCCCTCCACTTT
TRBJ2-1	TRBD1	TRBV29-1	NA	CSVRRLTGGYYNEQFF	TGCAGCGTTCGTAGATTGACAGGGGGCTACTACAATGAGCAGTTCTTC
TRBJ2-1	TRBD1	TRBV5-1	NA	CANNTGTGSPNEQFF	TGCGCCAACAACACCGGGACAGGGTCGCCCAATGAGCAGTTCTTC
TRBJ2-1	TRBD2	TRBV18	NA	CASSPLTSGNEQFF	TGTGCCAGCTCACCACTAACTAGCGGCAATGAGCAGTTCTTC
TRBJ2-7	NA	TRBV19	NA	CASRKDSSSYEQYF	TGTGCCAGTAGAAAGGACAGTAGCTCCTACGAGCAGTACTTC
TRBJ2-7	TRBD2	TRBV6-5	NA	CASSSTSGLVYEQYF	TGTGCCAGCAGTTCCACTAGCGGGTTGGTCTACGAGCAGTACTTC
TRBJ2-7	NA	TRBV5-1	NA	CASSPRDISYEQYF	TGCGCCAGCAGCCCACGGGACATCTCCTACGAGCAGTACTTC
TRBJ2-2	NA	TRBV14	few	CASSWTTGELFF	TGTGCCAGCAGCTGGACAACCGGGGAGCTGTTTTTT
TRBJ1-2	NA	TRBV25-1	NA	CASSSLGGINYGYTF	TGTGCCAGCAGTAGTCTAGGGGGAATTAACTATGGCTACACCTTC
TRBJ1-1	NA	TRBV6-1	few	CASSSGGVSTEAFF	TGTGCCAGCAGTTCAGGAGGGGTTTCGACTGAAGCTTTCTTT
TRBJ1-4	NA	TRBV6-1	NA	CASSEGGGTNEKLFF	TGTGCCAGCAGTGAGGGAGGGGGGACTAATGAAAAACTGTTTTTT
TRBJ2-7	NA	TRBV13	NA	CASSLTGLVGEQYF	TGTGCCAGCAGCTTAACGGGACTCGTGGGTGAGCAGTACTTC
TRBJ2-7	TRBD1	TRBV4-2	NA	CASSQEGTVPSYEQYF	TGTGCCAGCAGCCAAGAGGGGACAGTCCCCTCCTACGAGCAGTACTTC
TRBJ1-4	NA	TRBV7-9	once	CSSSSTDIGYEKLFF	TGTTCCAGCAGCTCGACGGACATAGGATACGAAAAACTGTTTTTT
TRBJ2-3	NA	TRBV9	NA	CASSPGHGNTDTQYF	TGTGCCAGCAGCCCGGGACACGGAAACACAGATACGCAGTATTTT
TRBJ2-7	NA	TRBV21-1	few	CASSTEGATSGGLTYEQYF	TGTGCCAGCAGCACCGAGGGGGCCACTAGCGGGGGGCTAACCTACGAGCAGTACTTC
TRBJ1-4	TRBD1	TRBV23-1	NA	CASSQFLDRGDEKLFF	TGCGCCAGCAGTCAGTTTCTGGACAGGGGCGATGAAAAACTGTTTTTT
TRBJ2-1	NA	TRBV7-2	NA	CASSLGASYASSNEQFF	TGTGCCAGCAGCTTAGGCGCTAGCTATGCCTCCTCCAATGAGCAGTTCTTC
TRBJ1-1	NA	TRBV4-2	NA	CASSLKSTDQAFF	TGTGCCAGCAGCCTTAAATCGACAGACCAAGCTTTCTTT
TRBJ2-3	NA	TRBV6-1	NA	CASSPKEEDTQYF	TGTGCCAGCAGTCCCAAGGAGGAGGATACGCAGTATTTT
TRBJ1-1	NA	TRBV7-9	NA	CASSLGAGRNTEAFF	TGTGCCAGCAGCTTGGGGGCAGGGAGGAACACTGAAGCTTTCTTT
TRBJ2-5	TRBD1	TRBV6-1	NA	CASRIQGAGETQYF	TGTGCCAGCAGGATACAGGGGGCAGGAGAGACCCAGTACTTC
TRBJ1-5	NA	TRBV7-9	NA	CASSTGQSNQPQHF	TGTGCCAGCAGTACCGGACAGAGCAATCAGCCCCAGCATTTT
TRBJ2-2	TRBD2	TRBV10-3	few	CAISGHSGGLNTGELFF	TGTGCCATCAGTGGCCATAGCGGGGGGTTGAACACCGGGGAGCTGTTTTTT
TRBJ1-2	TRBD1	TRBV23-1	few	CASSPDRGNYGYTF	TGCGCCAGCAGTCCGGACAGGGGGAACTATGGCTACACCTTC
TRBJ2-5	TRBD2	TRBV5-1	NA	CASVLTSGGRETQYF	TGCGCCAGCGTACTGACTAGCGGGGGGAGAGAGACCCAGTACTTC
TRBJ1-6	NA	TRBV30	NA	CAREAGGANSPLHF	TGTGCCAGGGAGGCCGGGGGGGCTAATTCACCCCTCCACTTT
TRBJ1-2	NA	TRBV20-1	NA	CSASTGNGYTF	TGCAGTGCCTCCACAGGGAATGGCTACACCTTC
TRBJ2-1	NA	TRBV18	NA	CASSPSLEQFF	TGTGCCAGCTCCCCCTCACTGGAGCAGTTCTTC
TRBJ1-2	NA	TRBV29-1	once	CSVADTLGSYGYTF	TGCAGCGTTGCGGACACCCTGGGTAGCTATGGCTACACCTTC
TRBJ1-1	NA	TRBV9	NA	CASSVAPQRNTEAFF	TGTGCCAGCAGCGTAGCTCCACAAAGGAACACTGAAGCTTTCTTT
TRBJ1-1	TRBD1	TRBV5-1	once	CASSLAGAGTGRDTEAFF	TGCGCCAGCAGCTTGGCTGGTGCTGGGACAGGGAGAGACACTGAAGCTTTCTTT
TRBJ1-2	NA	TRBV6-5	once	CASSITGNYGYTF	TGTGCCAGCAGCATCACAGGGAACTATGGCTACACCTTC
TRBJ2-3	TRBD1	TRBV18	NA	CASSPLGQGTDTQYF	TGTGCCAGCTCACCACTCGGACAGGGGACAGATACGCAGTATTTT
TRBJ2-7	NA	TRBV2	few	CASSAGRSYEQYF	TGTGCCAGCAGTGCAGGGCGGTCCTACGAGCAGTACTTC
TRBJ2-3	NA	TRBV30	NA	CAWSPSITDTQYF	TGTGCCTGGAGCCCGTCTATTACAGATACGCAGTATTTT
TRBJ1-1	NA	TRBV11-2	NA	CASSSQVGQGGTEAFF	TGTGCCAGCAGCTCCCAGGTCGGGCAGGGAGGCACTGAAGCTTTCTTT
TRBJ1-6	NA	TRBV6-5	few	CASSAGPYNSPLHF	TGTGCCAGCAGTGCGGGCCCCTATAATTCACCCCTCCACTTT
TRBJ2-3	TRBD1	TRBV4-2	NA	CASSLYGGQAGTDTQYF	TGTGCCAGCAGCCTATATGGGGGACAGGCCGGCACAGATACGCAGTATTTT
TRBJ2-2	TRBD1	TRBV2	NA	CASSEGGTGGTGELFF	TGTGCCAGCAGTGAAGGGGGGACAGGGGGCACCGGGGAGCTGTTTTTT
TRBJ2-7	TRBD1	TRBV13	NA	CASSSGQGAYEQYF	TGTGCCAGCAGCTCCGGACAGGGGGCGTACGAGCAGTACTTC
TRBJ2-1	NA	TRBV7-6	NA	CASSYRTGGSYNEQFF	TGTGCCAGCAGCTATAGGACCGGGGGCTCCTACAATGAGCAGTTCTTC
TRBJ2-7	TRBD1	TRBV7-6	NA	CASSPGQGYEQYF	TGTGCCAGCAGCCCGGGACAGGGTTACGAGCAGTACTTC
TRBJ2-5	TRBD1	TRBV9	NA	CASSQAPGTGAQETQYF	TGTGCCAGCAGCCAGGCCCCTGGGACAGGGGCCCAAGAGACCCAGTACTTC
TRBJ1-1	NA	TRBV2	NA	CASSGDPSSVRGGTEAFF	TGTGCCAGCAGTGGGGACCCGTCGTCAGTCAGAGGGGGCACTGAAGCTTTCTTT
TRBJ2-5	NA	TRBV19	NA	CASSIGRDSGTQYF	TGTGCCAGTAGTATAGGGAGGGACAGCGGGACCCAGTACTTC
TRBJ2-7	TRBD1	TRBV2	few	CASSATGYYEQYF	TGTGCCAGCAGCGCGACAGGGTACTACGAGCAGTACTTC
TRBJ1-3	TRBD1	TRBV5-1	NA	CASSWDRGTGNTIYF	TGCGCCAGCAGCTGGGACAGAGGCACTGGAAACACCATATATTTT
TRBJ1-6	NA	TRBV14	NA	CASSQEAGSSYNSPLHF	TGTGCCAGCAGCCAAGAGGCAGGCAGCTCCTATAATTCACCCCTCCACTTT